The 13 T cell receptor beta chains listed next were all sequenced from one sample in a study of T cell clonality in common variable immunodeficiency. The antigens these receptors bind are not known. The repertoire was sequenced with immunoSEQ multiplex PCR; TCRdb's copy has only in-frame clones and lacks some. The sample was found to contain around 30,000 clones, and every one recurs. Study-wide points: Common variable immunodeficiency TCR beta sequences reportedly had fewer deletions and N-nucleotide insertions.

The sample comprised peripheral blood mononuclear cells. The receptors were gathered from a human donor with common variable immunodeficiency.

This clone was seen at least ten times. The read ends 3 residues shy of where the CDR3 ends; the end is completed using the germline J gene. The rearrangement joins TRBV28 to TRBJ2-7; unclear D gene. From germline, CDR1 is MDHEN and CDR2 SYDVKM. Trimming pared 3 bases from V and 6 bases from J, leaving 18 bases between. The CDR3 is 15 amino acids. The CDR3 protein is CASSFRLRNGIEQYF. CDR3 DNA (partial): TGTGCCAGCAGTTTTCGACTCCGCAACGGCATCGAG.

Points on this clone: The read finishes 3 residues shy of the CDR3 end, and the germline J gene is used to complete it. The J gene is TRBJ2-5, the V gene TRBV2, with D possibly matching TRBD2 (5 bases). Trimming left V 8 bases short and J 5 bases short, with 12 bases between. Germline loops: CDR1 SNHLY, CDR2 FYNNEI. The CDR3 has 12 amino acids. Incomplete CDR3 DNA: TGTGCCAGCCACGGGGATCGGGAGACC. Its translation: CASHGDRET. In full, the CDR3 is CASHGDRETQYF.

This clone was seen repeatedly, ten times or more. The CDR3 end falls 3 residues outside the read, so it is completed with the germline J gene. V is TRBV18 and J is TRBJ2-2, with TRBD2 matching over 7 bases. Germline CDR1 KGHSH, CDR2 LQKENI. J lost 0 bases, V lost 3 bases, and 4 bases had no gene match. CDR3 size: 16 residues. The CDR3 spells CASSPQGGTNTGELFF. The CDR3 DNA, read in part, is TGTGCCAGCTCACCGCAGGGAGGGACGAACACCGGGGAG.

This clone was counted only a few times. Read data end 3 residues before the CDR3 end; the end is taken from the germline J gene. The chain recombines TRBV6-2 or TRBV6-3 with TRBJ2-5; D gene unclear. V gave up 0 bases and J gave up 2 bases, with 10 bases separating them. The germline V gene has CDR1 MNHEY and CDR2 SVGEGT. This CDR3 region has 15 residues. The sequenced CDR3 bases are TGTGCCAGCAGTTACTCGTCCAGGCCTCAAGAGACC. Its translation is CASSYSSRPQET. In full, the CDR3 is CASSYSSRPQETQYF.

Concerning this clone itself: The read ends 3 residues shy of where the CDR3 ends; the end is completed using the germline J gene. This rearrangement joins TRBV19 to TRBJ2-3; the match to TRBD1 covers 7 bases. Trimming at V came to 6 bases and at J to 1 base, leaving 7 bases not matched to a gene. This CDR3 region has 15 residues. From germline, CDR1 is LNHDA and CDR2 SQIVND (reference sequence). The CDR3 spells CASSDRVEGTDTQYF. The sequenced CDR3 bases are TGTGCCAGTAGCGACAGGGTCGAGGGCACAGATACG.

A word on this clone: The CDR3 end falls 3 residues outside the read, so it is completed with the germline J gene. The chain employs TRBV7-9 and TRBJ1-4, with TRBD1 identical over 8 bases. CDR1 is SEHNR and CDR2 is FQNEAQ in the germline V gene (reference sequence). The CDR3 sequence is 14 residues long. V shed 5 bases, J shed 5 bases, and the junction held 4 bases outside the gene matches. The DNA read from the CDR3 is TGTGCCAGCAGCAATAGACAGGGGAATGAAAAA. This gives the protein CASSNRQGNEK. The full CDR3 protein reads CASSNRQGNEKLFF.

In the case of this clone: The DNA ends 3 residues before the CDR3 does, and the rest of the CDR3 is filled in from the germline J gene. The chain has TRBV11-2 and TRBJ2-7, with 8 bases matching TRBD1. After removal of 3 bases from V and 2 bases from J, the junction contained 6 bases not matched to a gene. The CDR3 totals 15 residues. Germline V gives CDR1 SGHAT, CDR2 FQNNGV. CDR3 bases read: TGTGCCAGCAGCTTCCGGACAGGGCAGACCTACGAG. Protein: CASSFRTGQTYE. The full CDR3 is CASSFRTGQTYEQYF.

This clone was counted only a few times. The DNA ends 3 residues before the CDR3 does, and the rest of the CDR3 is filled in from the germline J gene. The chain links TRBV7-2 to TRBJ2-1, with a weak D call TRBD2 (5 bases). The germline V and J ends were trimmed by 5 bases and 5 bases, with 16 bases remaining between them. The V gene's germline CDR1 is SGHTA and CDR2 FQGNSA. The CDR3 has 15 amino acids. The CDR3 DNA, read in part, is TGTGCCAGCAGCCCCGTACTAGGAAGTCACAATGAG. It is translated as CASSPVLGSHNE. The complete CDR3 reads CASSPVLGSHNEQFF.

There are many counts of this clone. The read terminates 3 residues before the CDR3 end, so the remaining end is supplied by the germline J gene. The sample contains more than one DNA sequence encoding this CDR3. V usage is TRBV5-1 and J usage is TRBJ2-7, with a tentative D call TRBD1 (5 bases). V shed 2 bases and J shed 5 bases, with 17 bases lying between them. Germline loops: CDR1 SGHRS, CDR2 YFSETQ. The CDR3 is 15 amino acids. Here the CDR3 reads CASSLTGQGPHEQYF. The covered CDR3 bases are TGCGCCAGCAGCTTAACCGGCCAGGGTCCCCACGAG.

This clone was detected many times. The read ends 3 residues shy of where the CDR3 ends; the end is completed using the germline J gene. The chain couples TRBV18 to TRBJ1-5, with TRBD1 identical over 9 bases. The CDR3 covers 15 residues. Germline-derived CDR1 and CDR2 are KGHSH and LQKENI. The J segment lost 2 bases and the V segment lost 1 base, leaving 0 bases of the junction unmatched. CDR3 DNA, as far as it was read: TGTGCCAGCTCACCACGACAGGGGGGCAATCAGCCC. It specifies CASSPRQGGNQP. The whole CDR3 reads CASSPRQGGNQPQHF. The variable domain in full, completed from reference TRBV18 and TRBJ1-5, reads NAGVMQNPRHLVRRRGQEARLRCSPMKGHSHVYWYRQLPEEGLKFMVYLQKENIIDESGMPKERFSAEFPKEGPSILRIQQVVRGDSAAYFCASSPRQGGNQPQHFGDGTRLSIL.

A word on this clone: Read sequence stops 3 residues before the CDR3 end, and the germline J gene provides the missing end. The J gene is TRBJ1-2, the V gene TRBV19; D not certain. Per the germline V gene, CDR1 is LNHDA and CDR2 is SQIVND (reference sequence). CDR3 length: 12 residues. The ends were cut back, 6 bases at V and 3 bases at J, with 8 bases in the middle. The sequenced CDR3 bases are TGTGCCAGTAGAATCCCTTACTATGGC. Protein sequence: CASRIPYYG. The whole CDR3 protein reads CASRIPYYGYTF.

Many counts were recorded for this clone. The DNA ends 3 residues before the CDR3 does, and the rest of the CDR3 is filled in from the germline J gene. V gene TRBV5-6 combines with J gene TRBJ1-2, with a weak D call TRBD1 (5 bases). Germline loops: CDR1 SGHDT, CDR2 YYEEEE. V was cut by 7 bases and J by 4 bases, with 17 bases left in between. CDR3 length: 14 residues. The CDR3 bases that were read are TGTGCCAGCGCACGGGGACGGGGGGGCTATGGC. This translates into CASARGRGGYG. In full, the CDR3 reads CASARGRGGYGYTF.

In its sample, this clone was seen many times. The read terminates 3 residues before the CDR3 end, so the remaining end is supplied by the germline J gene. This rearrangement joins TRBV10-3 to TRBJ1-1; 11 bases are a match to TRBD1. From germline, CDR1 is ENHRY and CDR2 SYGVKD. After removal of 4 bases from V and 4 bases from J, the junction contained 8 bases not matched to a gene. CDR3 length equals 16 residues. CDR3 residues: CAISGTGGRGGTEAFF. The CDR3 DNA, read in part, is TGTGCCATCAGTGGGACAGGGGGCCGGGGGGGCACTGAA.